This TCR beta chain is drawn from a study of blood T cell repertoires in COVID-19. In the study overall: The United States, Italy and Spain provided the acute and convalescent COVID-19 samples.

Measured with immunoSEQ multiplex PCR; TCRdb has only the in-frame clones, and not every one. The top ten clones hold about 1.6% of a sample with nearly 95,000 clones, approximately 87% of them seen once. The germline V gene encodes CDR1 GTSNPN and CDR2 SVGIG (reference sequence). The CDR3 covers 18 residues. The V and J ends lost 4 bases and 0 bases, in that order; junction bases with no gene match: 9. The source is a human donor with active COVID-19. The donor label of this sample is uncertain. The sample was peripheral blood. This chain joins TRBV30 and TRBJ2-6; 10 bases are a match to TRBD2. CDR3 sequence: CAWTSGGRKSSGANVLTF. For the CDR3, the DNA is TGTGCCTGGACTAGCGGGGGCCGTAAGAGCTCTGGGGCCAACGTCCTGACTTTC. The full variable domain, in which reference TRBV30 and TRBJ2-6 provide the parts outside the CDR3, is SQTIHQWPATLVQPVGSPLSLECTVEGTSNPNLYWYRQAAGRGLQLLFYSVGIGQISSEVPQNLSASRPQDRQFILSSKKLLLSDSGFYLCAWTSGGRKSSGANVLTFGAGSRLTVL.